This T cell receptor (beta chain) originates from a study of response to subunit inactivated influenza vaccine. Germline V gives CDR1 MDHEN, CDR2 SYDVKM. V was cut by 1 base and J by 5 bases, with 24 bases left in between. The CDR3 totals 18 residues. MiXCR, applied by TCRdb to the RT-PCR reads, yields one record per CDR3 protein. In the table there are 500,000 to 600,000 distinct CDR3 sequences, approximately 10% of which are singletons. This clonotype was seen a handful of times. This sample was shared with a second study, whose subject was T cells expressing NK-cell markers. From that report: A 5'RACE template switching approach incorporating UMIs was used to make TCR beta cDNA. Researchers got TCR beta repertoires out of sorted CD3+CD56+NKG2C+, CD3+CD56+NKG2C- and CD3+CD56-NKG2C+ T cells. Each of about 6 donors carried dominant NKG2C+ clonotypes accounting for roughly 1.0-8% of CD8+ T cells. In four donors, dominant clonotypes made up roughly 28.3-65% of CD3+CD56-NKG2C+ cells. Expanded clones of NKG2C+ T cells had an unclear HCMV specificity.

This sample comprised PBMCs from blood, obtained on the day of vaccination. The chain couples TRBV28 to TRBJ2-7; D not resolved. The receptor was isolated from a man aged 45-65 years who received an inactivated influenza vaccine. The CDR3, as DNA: TGTGCCAGCAGTTTATTGTGGTCCCCAACCCCAAAAGATCACGAGCAGTACTTC. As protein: CASSLLWSPTPKDHEQYF.